The source of this T cell receptor (beta chain) is a study of T cell repertoires in cytomegalovirus infection. Study-wide background: It can be stated that public TCR beta signatures indicated CMV infection as well as a matching HLA type.

Germline CDR1 DFQATT, CDR2 SNEGSKA (reference sequence). The CDR3 sequence is 14 residues long. Trimming left V 0 bases short and J 1 base short, with 10 bases between. Study-level findings and limits: Of the TCR beta families, the public ones yielded a cumulative frequency that identified carriers of CMV plus the relevant HLA. HLA-C-restricted TCR beta clonotypes specific for CMV led the ex vivo response.

TCRdb ran MiXCR on the reads and lists one entry per CDR3 protein. The table shows 65,000 to 90,000 distinct CDR3 sequences, with 3.7% occurring only once. This clonotype was seen ten or more times. What it recognizes is unknown. This TCR came from a human donor in good health (CMV status not recorded). Some clones in this sample may be carry-over from other donors' samples. The V call is TRBV20-1, the J call TRBJ2-7; TRBD1 or TRBD2 may be the D gene (5 bases each). The sequencing sample was made of PBMCs. Here the CDR3 reads CSARDRGRSYEQYF. The CDR3 DNA follows: TGCAGTGCTAGAGATCGGGGACGGTCCTACGAGCAGTACTTC.